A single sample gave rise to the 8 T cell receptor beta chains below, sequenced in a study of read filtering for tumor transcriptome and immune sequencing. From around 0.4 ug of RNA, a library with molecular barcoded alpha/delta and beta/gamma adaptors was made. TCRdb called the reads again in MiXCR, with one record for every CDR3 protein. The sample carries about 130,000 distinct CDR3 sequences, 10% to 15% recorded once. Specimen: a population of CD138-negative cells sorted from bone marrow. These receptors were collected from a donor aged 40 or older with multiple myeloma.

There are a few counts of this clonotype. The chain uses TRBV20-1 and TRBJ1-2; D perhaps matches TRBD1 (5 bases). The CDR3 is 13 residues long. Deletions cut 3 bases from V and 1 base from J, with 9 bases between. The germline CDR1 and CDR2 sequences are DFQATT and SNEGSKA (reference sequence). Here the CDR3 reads CSARETVNYGYTF. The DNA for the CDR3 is TGCAGTGCTAGGGAGACAGTTAACTATGGCTACACCTTC.

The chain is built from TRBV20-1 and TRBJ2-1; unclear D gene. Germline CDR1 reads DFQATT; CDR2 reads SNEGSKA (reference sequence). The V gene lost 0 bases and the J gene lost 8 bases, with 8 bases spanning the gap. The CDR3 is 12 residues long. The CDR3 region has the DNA TGCAGTGCTAGAGATCATGTCGATGAGCAGTTCTTC. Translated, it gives CSARDHVDEQFF.

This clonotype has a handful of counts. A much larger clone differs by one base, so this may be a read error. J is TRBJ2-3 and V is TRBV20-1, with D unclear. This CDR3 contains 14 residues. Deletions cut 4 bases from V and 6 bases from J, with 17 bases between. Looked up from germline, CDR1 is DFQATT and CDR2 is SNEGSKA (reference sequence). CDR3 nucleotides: TGCAGTGCTAAGGATGCCGGCGAGAGTGATACGCAGTATTTT. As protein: CSAKDAGESDTQYF.

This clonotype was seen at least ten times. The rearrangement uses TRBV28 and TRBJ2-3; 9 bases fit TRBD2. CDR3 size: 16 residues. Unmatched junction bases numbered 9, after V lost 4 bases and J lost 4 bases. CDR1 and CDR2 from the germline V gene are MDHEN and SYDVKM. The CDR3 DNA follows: TGTGCCAGCAGTTCATATAGCGGGAGTAGGGCAGATACGCAGTATTTT. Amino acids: CASSSYSGSRADTQYF.

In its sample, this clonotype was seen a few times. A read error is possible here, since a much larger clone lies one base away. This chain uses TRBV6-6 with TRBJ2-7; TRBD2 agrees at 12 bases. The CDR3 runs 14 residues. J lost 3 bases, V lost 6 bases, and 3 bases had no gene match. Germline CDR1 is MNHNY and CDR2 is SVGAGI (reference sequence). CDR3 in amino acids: CASSQGLAGYEQYF. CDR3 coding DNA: TGTGCCAGCAGCCAGGGACTAGCGGGCTACGAGCAGTACTTC.

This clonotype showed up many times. The CDR3 region has the DNA TGCAGTGCTAGCGTCTGGCTTGCAGATACGCAGTATTTT. It translates to CSASVWLADTQYF. The chain joins TRBV20-1 to TRBJ2-3; D call uncertain. CDR1 and CDR2 (germline): DFQATT, SNEGSKA (reference sequence). This CDR3 has 13 amino acids. Between the trimmed V and J ends, which lost 3 bases and 4 bases, there was a span of 11 bases.

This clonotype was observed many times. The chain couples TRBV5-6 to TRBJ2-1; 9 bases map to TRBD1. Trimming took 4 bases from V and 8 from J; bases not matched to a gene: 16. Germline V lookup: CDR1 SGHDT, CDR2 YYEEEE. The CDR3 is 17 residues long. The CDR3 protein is CASSRLGVGQGRDEQFF. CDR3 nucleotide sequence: TGTGCCAGCAGCCGTCTTGGAGTGGGACAGGGCAGGGATGAGCAGTTCTTC.

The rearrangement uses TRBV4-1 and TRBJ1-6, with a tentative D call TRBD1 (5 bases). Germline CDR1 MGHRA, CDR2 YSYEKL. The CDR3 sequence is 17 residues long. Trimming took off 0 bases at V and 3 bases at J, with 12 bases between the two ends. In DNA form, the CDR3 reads TGCGCCAGCAGCCAAGATCTCCAGGGTTTCTATAATTCACCCCTCCACTTT. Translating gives CASSQDLQGFYNSPLHF.